This is a list of T cell receptor beta chains from one sample in a study of T cells in Graves' hyperthyroidism and ophthalmopathy. TCRdb re-called the multiplex PCR reads with MiXCR, one entry per CDR3 protein. Altogether 240,000 or so distinct CDR3 sequences are present, about a sixth being singletons, with the ten largest covering about 30%. Material for sequencing was blood. The receptors were gathered from a woman under 30 with Graves' ophthalmopathy. Each CDR3 is given with its conserved first and last residue. A D gene is named only where the DNA matches it firmly. Clone sizes are given selectively: once, few, many, or a class where the clone is expanded.

. | . | TRBJ1-1 | TRBV12-3/TRBV12-4 | TGTGCCAGCAGCCTCGCCACGAAGGGGAACACTGAAGCTTTCTTT | CASSLATKGNTEAFF
. | . | TRBJ1-6 | TRBV20-1 | TGCAGTGCGGTCGACGTAGGAAGCTCACCCCTCCACTTT | CSAVDVGSSPLHF
. | many | TRBJ2-1 | TRBV5-5 | TGTGCCAGCAGCTTGGGACAGTGGTACAATGAGCAGTTCTTC | CASSLGQWYNEQFF
. | many | TRBJ1-1 | TRBV6-5 | TGTGCCAGCAGTTACTCGATCCCGGGTCTCATGAACACTGAAGCTTTCTTT | CASSYSIPGLMNTEAFF
. | many | TRBJ1-3 | TRBV3-1 | TGTGCCAGCAGCCAAGTTCAAGGACGGACTGGAAACACCATATATTTT | CASSQVQGRTGNTIYF
TRBD1 | . | TRBJ1-3 | TRBV9 | TGTGCCAGCAATCGACAGGGAACCGCCTCTGGAAACACCATATATTTT | CASNRQGTASGNTIYF
. | many | TRBJ2-1 | TRBV30 | TGTGCCTGCTACCGGACAGTCAATGAGCAGTTCTTC | CACYRTVNEQFF
TRBD1 | many | TRBJ1-4 | TRBV6-1 | TGTGCCAGCAGCCTACAGGGGCCGGGGGATGAAAAACTGTTTTTT | CASSLQGPGDEKLFF
. | many | TRBJ2-1 | TRBV24-1 | TGTGCCACCAGTGACCCAGTGAGGGGCAATGAGCAGTTCTTC | CATSDPVRGNEQFF
. | many | TRBJ2-1 | TRBV18 | TGTGCCAGCTCACCATCCTGGGCGAAGGGACTCAATGAGCAGTTCTTC | CASSPSWAKGLNEQFF